This T cell receptor (beta chain) was observed in a study of technical replicates of blood from a handful of donors. Assay used: immunoSEQ multiplex PCR; TCRdb lists only in-frame clones, some missing. The table shows 65,000 to 95,000 clones, with 98% occurring only once. The V gene lost 6 bases and the J gene lost 8 bases, with 16 bases spanning the gap. The CDR3 covers 13 residues. CDR1 and CDR2 from the germline V gene are SNHLY and FYNNEI. The TCR sequence derives from a human donor in good health. Sequences were obtained from T cells isolated from PBMCs. The chain recombines TRBV2 with TRBJ1-2; D remains ambiguous. The CDR3 sequence: CASSERIQMGYTF. The CDR3 nucleotides are TGTGCCAGCAGCGAGAGGATCCAGATGGGCTACACCTTC.